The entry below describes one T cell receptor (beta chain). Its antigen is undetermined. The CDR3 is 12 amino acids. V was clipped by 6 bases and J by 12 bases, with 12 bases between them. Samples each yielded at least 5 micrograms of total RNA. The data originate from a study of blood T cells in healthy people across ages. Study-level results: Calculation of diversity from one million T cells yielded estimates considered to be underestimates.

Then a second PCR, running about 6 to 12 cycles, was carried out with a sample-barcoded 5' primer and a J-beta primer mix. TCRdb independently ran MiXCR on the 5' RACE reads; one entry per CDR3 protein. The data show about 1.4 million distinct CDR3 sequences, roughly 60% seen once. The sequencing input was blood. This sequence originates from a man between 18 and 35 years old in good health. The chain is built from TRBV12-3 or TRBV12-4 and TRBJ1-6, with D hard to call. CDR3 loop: CASRSGLLPLHF. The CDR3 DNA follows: TGTGCCAGCAGGTCCGGACTGTTACCCCTCCACTTT.